This TCR beta chain was obtained from a study of blood T cell repertoires in COVID-19. Study overall: PBMCs, B-cell-depleted T cells, or T cells provided the cDNA or gDNA that made up the material.

Germline CDR1 and CDR2: MGHRA and YSYEKL. This CDR3 contains 16 residues. Germline trimming cut 2 bases from V and 5 bases from J; bases unmatched to any gene: 8. Original methodology: Amplification with reference gene primers provided the estimates of nucleated cell counts. This table comes from immunoSEQ multiplex PCR, and its TCRdb copy is limited to in-frame clones, with some not included. V and J calls and clone size are as listed in that table; D and trimming were resolved from the DNA. The sample consists of roughly 350,000 clones, roughly 90% of them appearing once. Participants reported their clinical history, and cohort assignment relied on those reports.

The V call is TRBV4-1, the J call TRBJ1-4; TRBD1 aligns across 7 bases. The TCR comes from a woman aged 25-40 years who had recovered from COVID-19. Sequencing was done on a sample of PBMCs or T cells enriched from blood (not recorded which). The CDR3 DNA reads as TGCGCCAGCAGCCAAAAGGGGGCGGGGTGGAATGAAAAACTGTTTTTT. It yields the protein CASSQKGAGWNEKLFF.